These 14 T cell receptor beta chains came from one sample sequenced in a study of cytomegalovirus exposure and HLA in healthy donors. PCR employed 60 Vbeta and 13 Jbeta primers. Produced via immunoSEQ multiplex PCR; TCRdb's table is partial and in-frame only. The sample has about 210,000 clones; approximately 85% are singletons. The sequenced material came from PBMCs. Source of these receptors: a girl aged 2 to 9 in good health and CMV-seronegative.

This clone was observed a handful of times. V usage is TRBV7-9 and J usage is TRBJ2-2; D is undetermined. V was pared by 5 bases and J by 6 bases, with 7 bases between. The CDR3 extends over 12 amino acids. Germline-derived CDR1 and CDR2 are SEHNR and FQNEAQ (reference sequence). The DNA for the CDR3 is TGTGCCAGCAGCCTCGGTTCCGGGGAGCTGTTTTTT. Translation gives CASSLGSGELFF.

V gene TRBV4-2 combines with J gene TRBJ2-7, with D uncertain. The CDR3 contains 17 residues. Germline values: CDR1 LGHNA, CDR2 YNFKEQ. V was trimmed by 4 bases and J by 5 bases, leaving 24 bases between them. The chain's CDR3 is CASSPQKAFPEVDEQYF. The CDR3 DNA reads as TGTGCCAGCAGCCCTCAAAAGGCTTTTCCCGAGGTAGACGAGCAGTACTTC.

The chain uses TRBV14 and TRBJ2-7; 13 nucleotides align to TRBD2. This CDR3 has 17 residues. J lost 7 bases, V lost 1 base, and 10 bases had no gene match. Per germline, CDR1 SGHDN and CDR2 FVKESK. CDR3 region: CASSQGFGLAGEEEQYF. The CDR3, as DNA: TGTGCCAGCAGCCAAGGGTTCGGACTAGCGGGAGAAGAAGAGCAGTACTTC.

V usage is TRBV2 and J usage is TRBJ2-1; 11 nucleotides align to TRBD2. The germline V gene has CDR1 SNHLY and CDR2 FYNNEI. The V gene end was trimmed by 9 bases and the J gene end by 9 bases; junction bases not matched to a gene: 13. The CDR3 covers 15 residues. The CDR3 nucleotides are TGTGCCAGTCAGCCGGGGACTAGCGGTCCTAGTGAGCAGTTCTTC. Translated: CASQPGTSGPSEQFF. Combining the CDR3 with reference TRBV2 and TRBJ2-1 gives the whole variable domain EPEVTQTPSHQVTQMGQEVILRCVPISNHLYFYWYRQILGQKVEFLVSFYNNEISEKSEIFDDQFSVERPDGSNFTLKIRSTKLEDSAMYFCASQPGTSGPSEQFFGPGTRLTVL.

The chain is built from TRBV18 and TRBJ2-7; 7 bases are shared with TRBD1. CDR1 KGHSH and CDR2 LQKENI come from the germline V gene. There are 16 residues in the CDR3. The junction had 7 bases not matched to a gene; V was cut back by 2 bases and J by 0 bases. Here the CDR3 reads CASSPNGRDSSYEQYF. The CDR3 bases are TGTGCCAGCTCACCAAACGGCCGGGACAGCTCCTACGAGCAGTACTTC.

The chain carries TRBV18 and TRBJ2-7; TRBD2 matches 13 bases. The V and J ends lost 6 bases and 3 bases, in that order; junction bases with no gene match: 8. From germline, CDR1 is KGHSH and CDR2 LQKENI. This CDR3 region has 16 residues. The CDR3 protein is CASSPSRTSGGYEQYF. DNA of the CDR3: TGTGCCAGCTCCCCTAGTAGGACTAGCGGGGGCTACGAGCAGTACTTC.

The V gene is TRBV4-1, the J gene TRBJ1-3, with D maybe TRBD1 (6 bases). CDR1 is MGHRA and CDR2 is YSYEKL in the germline V gene. The CDR3 is 16 amino acids. V dropped 1 base and J dropped 4 bases, with 14 bases sitting between them. In DNA, the CDR3 is TGCGCCAGCAGCCAAGTACAGGGAAGGGGAGGAAACACCATATATTTT. It is translated as CASSQVQGRGGNTIYF.

The V call is TRBV5-1, the J call TRBJ1-1; TRBD1 agrees at 7 bases. V lost 0 bases to trimming and J lost 11 bases; unmatched junction nucleotides: 10. CDR3 length: 14 amino acids. Germline values: CDR1 SGHRS, CDR2 YFSETQ. DNA for the CDR3: TGCGCCAGCAGCTTGGAGGGGACAGCGACAGAGGCTTTCTTT. Residues: CASSLEGTATEAFF.

V usage is TRBV10-2 and J usage is TRBJ2-2; D is possibly TRBD2 (6 bases). V was pared by 2 bases and J by 0 bases, with 10 bases between. This CDR3 is 16 amino acids long. CDR1 and CDR2 (germline): WSHSY, SAAADI. The CDR3 sequence is CASSEPRGANTGELFF. DNA of the CDR3: TGCGCCAGCAGTGAGCCTCGCGGGGCGAACACCGGGGAGCTGTTTTTT.

This chain connects TRBV5-6 to TRBJ2-1; D possibly corresponds to TRBD2 (5 bases). The germline gives CDR1 SGHDT, CDR2 YYEEEE. The CDR3 runs to 15 residues. Trimming removed 1 base from V and 4 bases from J, with 12 bases in between. CDR3 DNA sequence: TGTGCCAGCAGCTTGTGGCGGGCCCGGTACAATGAGCAGTTCTTC. Encoded protein: CASSLWRARYNEQFF.

This chain uses TRBV10-1 with TRBJ2-1; TRBD2 matches 12 bases. This CDR3 region has 16 residues. The J segment lost 4 bases and the V segment lost 4 bases, leaving 5 bases of the junction unmatched. Germline V gene lookup returns CDR1 WNHNN and CDR2 SYGVQD (reference sequence). Written as DNA, the CDR3 is TGCGCCAGCAGTGGAGGAACTAGCGGGGGGTACAATGAGCAGTTCTTC. It translates to CASSGGTSGGYNEQFF.

The chain has TRBV9 and TRBJ1-2; D might be TRBD1 (5 bases). From germline, CDR1 is SGDLS and CDR2 YYNGEE. This CDR3 has 16 residues. V was cut by 0 bases and J by 2 bases, with 14 bases left in between. CDR3 bases: TGTGCCAGCAGCGTAGAGCCGCAGGGTTCGAACTATGGCTACACCTTC. Amino acid sequence: CASSVEPQGSNYGYTF.

The chain employs TRBV7-7 and TRBJ2-7, with TRBD2 identical over 8 bases. V was pared by 5 bases and J by 2 bases, with 5 bases of the junction left unmatched. Germline values: CDR1 SSHAT, CDR2 FNYEAQ (reference sequence). CDR3 length: 14 residues. CDR3 DNA: TGTGCCAGCAGCCCGGGAGGGGGGGCCTACGAGCAGTACTTC. It yields the protein CASSPGGGAYEQYF.

The chain is built from TRBV13 and TRBJ2-1; 8 bases fit TRBD1. This CDR3 has 15 residues. V was clipped by 4 bases and J by 11 bases; unmatched bases: 13. Germline lookup yields CDR1 PRHDT and CDR2 FYEKMQ (reference sequence). CDR3 nucleotides: TGTGCCAGCAGCTGGGGGTCGGACAGGGCTACCCAGCAGTTCTTC. Translation: CASSWGSDRATQQFF.